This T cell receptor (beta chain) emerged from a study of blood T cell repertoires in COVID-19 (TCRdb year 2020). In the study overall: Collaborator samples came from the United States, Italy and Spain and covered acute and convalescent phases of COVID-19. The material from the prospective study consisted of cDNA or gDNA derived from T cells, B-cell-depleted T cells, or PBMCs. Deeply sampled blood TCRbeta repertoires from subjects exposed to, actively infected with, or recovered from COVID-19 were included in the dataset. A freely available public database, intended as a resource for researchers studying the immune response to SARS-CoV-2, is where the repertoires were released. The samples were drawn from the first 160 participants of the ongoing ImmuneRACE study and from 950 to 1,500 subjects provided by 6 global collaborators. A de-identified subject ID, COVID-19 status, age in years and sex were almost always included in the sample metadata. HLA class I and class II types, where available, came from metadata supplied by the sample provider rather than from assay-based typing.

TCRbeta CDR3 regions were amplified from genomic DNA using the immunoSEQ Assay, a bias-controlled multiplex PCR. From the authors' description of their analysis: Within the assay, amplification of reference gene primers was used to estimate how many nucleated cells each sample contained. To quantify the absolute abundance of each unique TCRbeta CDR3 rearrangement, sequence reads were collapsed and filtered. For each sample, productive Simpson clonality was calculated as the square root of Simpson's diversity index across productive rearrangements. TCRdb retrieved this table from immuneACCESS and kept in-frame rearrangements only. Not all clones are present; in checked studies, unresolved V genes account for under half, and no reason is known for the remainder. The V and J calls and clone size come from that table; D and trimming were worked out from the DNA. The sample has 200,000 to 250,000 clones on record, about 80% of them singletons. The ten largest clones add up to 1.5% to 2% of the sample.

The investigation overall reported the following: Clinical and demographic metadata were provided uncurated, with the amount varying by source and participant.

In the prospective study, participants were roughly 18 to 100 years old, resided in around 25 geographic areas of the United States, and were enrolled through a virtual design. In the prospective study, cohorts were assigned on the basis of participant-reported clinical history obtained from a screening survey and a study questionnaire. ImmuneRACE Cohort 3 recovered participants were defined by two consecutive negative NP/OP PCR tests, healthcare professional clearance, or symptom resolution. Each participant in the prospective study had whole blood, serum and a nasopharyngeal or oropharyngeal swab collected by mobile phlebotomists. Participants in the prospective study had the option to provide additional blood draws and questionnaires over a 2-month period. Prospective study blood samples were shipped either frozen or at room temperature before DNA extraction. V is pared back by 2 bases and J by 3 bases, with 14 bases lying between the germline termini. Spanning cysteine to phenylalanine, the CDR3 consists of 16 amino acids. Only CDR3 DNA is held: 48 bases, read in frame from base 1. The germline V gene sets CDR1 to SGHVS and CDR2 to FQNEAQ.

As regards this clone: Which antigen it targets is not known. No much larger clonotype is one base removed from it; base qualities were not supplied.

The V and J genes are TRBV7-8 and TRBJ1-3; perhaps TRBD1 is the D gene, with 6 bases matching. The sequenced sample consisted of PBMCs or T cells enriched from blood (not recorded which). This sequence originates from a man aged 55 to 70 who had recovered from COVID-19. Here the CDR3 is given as CASSLSGQFGGNTIYF. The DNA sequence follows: TGTGCCAGCAGCTTATCAGGACAGTTTGGTGGAAACACCATATATTTT.